The entry that follows covers one TCR beta chain sequence. Each CDR3 protein gets one entry after TCRdb re-called the 5' RACE reads with MiXCR. The sample contains 450,000 to 650,000 distinct CDR3 sequences, 9.6% of which appear only once. These data come from a study of identical twins. V dropped 4 bases and J dropped 4 bases, with 14 bases sitting between them. Germline V gene data show CDR1 as SGHRS and CDR2 as YFSETQ. This CDR3 has 14 residues. This same sample was also taken into another study, of yellow fever vaccine responses in identical twins.

The sequence came from a woman aged 18-30 years in good health. This rearrangement joins TRBV5-1 to TRBJ1-1; a possible D gene is TRBD1 (5 bases). The sequenced sample consisted of PBMCs. The CDR3 sequence: CASSGGDLTTEAFF. The CDR3 bases are TGCGCCAGCAGCGGGGGGGACCTAACCACTGAAGCTTTCTTT. The full variable domain, rest sourced from reference TRBV5-1 and TRBJ1-1, is KAGVTQTPRYLIKTRGQQVTLSCSPISGHRSVSWYQQTPGQGLQFLFEYFSETQRNKGNFPGRFSGRQFSNSRSEMNVSTLELGDSALYLCASSGGDLTTEAFFGQGTRLTVV.